This entry describes one T cell receptor (beta chain). The PCR ran on 60 Vbeta and 13 Jbeta primers. Only in-frame clones appear in the TCRdb table, and some are missing; sequencing was by immunoSEQ multiplex PCR. The table records about 120,000 clones, about 76% of them present only once. These data are taken from a study of cytomegalovirus exposure and HLA in healthy donors. The CDR3 consists of 16 residues. Germline assignment: CDR1 SQVTM and CDR2 ANQGSEA. V shed 3 bases, J shed 11 bases, and the junction held 20 bases outside the gene matches. The TCR comes from a woman aged 40 to 50 in good health and CMV-seronegative. Sequencing was carried out using PBMCs. The chain uses TRBV29-1 and TRBJ2-3, with 7 positions matching TRBD2. CDR3 coding DNA: TGCAGCGTTGAGGGGGGGGGAAGCGGGGAAGAAGCGGGGCAGTATTTT. Protein: CSVEGGGSGEEAGQYF.